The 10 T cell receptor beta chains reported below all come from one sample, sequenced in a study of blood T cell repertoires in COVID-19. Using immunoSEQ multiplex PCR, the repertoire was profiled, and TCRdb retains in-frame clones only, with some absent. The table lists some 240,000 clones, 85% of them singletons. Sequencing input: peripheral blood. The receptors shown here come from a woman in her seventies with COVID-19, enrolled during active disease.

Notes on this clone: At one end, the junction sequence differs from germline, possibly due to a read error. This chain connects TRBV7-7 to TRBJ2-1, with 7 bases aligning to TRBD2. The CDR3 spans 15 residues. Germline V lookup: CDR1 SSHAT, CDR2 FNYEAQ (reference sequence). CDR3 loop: CASSLGRESYNEQFF. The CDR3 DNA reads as TGTGCTAGCAGCTTAGGGCGGGAGTCCTACAATGAGCAGTTCTTC.

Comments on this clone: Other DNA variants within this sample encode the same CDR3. CDR3 residues: CASSLDRVDGYTF. As DNA, the CDR3 is TGTGCCAGCAGTCTCGACAGGGTGGATGGCTACACCTTC. V is TRBV5-4 and J is TRBJ1-2, with 7 bases that match TRBD1. The CDR3 is made up of 13 amino acids. V gave up 5 bases and J gave up 6 bases; unmatched junction bases: 7. Germline values: CDR1 SGHNT, CDR2 YYREEE (reference sequence). Complete variable domain (other parts from reference TRBV5-4 and TRBJ1-2): ETGVTQSPTHLIKTRGQQVTLRCSSQSGHNTVSWYQQALGQGPQFIFQYYREEENGRGNFPPRFSGLQFPNYSSELNVNALELDDSALYLCASSLDRVDGYTFGSGTRLTVV.

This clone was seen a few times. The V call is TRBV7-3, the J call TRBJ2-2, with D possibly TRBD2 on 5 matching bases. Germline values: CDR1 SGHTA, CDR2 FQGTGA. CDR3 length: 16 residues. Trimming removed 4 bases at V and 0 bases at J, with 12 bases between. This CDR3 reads CASSSRRAANTGELFF. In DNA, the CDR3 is TGTGCCAGCAGCTCGCGGCGGGCCGCGAACACCGGGGAGCTGTTTTTT.

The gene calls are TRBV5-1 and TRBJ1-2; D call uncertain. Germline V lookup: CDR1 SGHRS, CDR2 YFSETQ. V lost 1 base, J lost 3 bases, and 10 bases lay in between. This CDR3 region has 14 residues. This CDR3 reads CASSLYGRDYGYTF. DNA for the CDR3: TGCGCCAGCAGCTTGTACGGGCGGGACTATGGCTACACCTTC.

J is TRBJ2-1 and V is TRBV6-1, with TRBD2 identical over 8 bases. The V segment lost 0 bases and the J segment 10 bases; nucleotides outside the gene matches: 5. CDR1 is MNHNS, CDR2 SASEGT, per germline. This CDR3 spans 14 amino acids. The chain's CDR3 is CASSEASGGSEQFF. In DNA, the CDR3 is TGTGCCAGCAGTGAAGCCAGCGGGGGATCCGAGCAGTTCTTC.

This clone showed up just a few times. CDR3 sequence (DNA): TGTGCCAGCAGCTTAGCTTTGGAGCCTCAGCCCCAGCATTTT. Protein product: CASSLALEPQPQHF. V gene TRBV7-8 combines with J gene TRBJ1-5; D is unresolved. Germline CDR1 SGHVS, CDR2 FQNEAQ. The CDR3 is 14 residues long. The V and J ends lost 0 bases and 6 bases respectively, with 9 bases between them.

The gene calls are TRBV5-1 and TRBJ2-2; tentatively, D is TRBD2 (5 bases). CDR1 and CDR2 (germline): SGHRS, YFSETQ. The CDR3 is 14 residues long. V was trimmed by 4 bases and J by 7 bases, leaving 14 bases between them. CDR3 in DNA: TGCGCCAGCAGCCCGCCGGGAAGCTACGGGGAGCTGTTTTTT. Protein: CASSPPGSYGELFF.

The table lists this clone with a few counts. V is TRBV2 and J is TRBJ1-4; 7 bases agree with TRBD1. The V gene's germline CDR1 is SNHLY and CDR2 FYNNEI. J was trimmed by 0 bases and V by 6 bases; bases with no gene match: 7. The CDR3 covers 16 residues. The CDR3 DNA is TGTGCCAGCAGCGTAGACAGGGCCGCAACTAATGAAAAACTGTTTTTT. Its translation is CASSVDRAATNEKLFF.

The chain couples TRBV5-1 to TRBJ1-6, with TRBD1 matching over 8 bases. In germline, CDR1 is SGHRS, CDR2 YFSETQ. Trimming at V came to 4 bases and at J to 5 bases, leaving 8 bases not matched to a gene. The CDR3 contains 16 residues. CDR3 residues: CASSRTTDRDNSPLHF. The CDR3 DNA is TGCGCCAGCAGCAGAACGACGGACAGGGATAATTCACCCCTCCACTTT.

The CDR3 sequence: CASSHILTDTQYF. The CDR3 nucleotides are TGTGCCAGCAGTCACATTCTCACAGATACGCAGTATTTT. The J gene is TRBJ2-3, the V gene TRBV27, with D uncertain. V dropped 5 bases and J dropped 2 bases, with 8 bases sitting between them. Germline CDR1 reads MNHEY; CDR2 reads SMNVEV (reference sequence). The CDR3 runs to 13 residues.